This paragraph covers one TCR beta chain sequence. Its antigen is as yet unknown. These data originate in a study of T-cell memory formation after mild COVID-19. Germline V gives CDR1 SGHRS, CDR2 YFSETQ. Trimming took off 0 bases at V and 0 bases at J, with 9 bases between the two ends. The CDR3 extends over 15 amino acids. Overall study findings and caveats: Clones which contracted sat mainly in CM and EM if CD4+, and in EMRA if CD8+.

Each CDR3 protein gets one entry after TCRdb re-called the 5' RACE reads with MiXCR. This table holds around 340,000 distinct CDR3 sequences, approximately 15% found once. The chain uses TRBV5-1 and TRBJ1-1; D is uncertain. The sequenced material came from PBMCs or a T cell subset sorted from them (not recorded which). The source of this sequence is a man aged 18 to 29 who had mild COVID-19 (a few samples of this study predate the infection). Cell type and time point are not known. CDR3 sequence reads: CASSLGRDLNTEAFF. The CDR3 DNA reads TGCGCCAGCAGCTTGGGAAGAGATCTGAACACTGAAGCTTTCTTT.